This entry is about one TCR beta chain. This record comes from a study of technical replicates of blood from several donors. Sequenced by immunoSEQ multiplex PCR; TCRdb stores in-frame clones only, minus some. This table has some 77,000 clones, roughly 96% appearing once. Germline values: CDR1 SGHRS, CDR2 YFSETQ. The CDR3 is 16 residues long. V dropped 4 bases and J dropped 7; count of bases not matched to a gene: 10. The sequence derives from a human donor in good health. Input material: T cells isolated from PBMCs. This chain links TRBV5-1 with TRBJ2-1; 11 bases map to TRBD2. Here the CDR3 reads CASSPELAGVGNEQFF. The DNA of the CDR3 is TGCGCCAGCAGCCCCGAACTAGCGGGAGTTGGTAATGAGCAGTTCTTC.